The rows below give T cell receptor beta chains drawn from one sample of a study of cytomegalovirus exposure and HLA in healthy donors. TCRdb's copy holds only in-frame clones and misses some; the assay was immunoSEQ multiplex PCR. The sample holds under 250,000 clones; more than 75% are singletons and the top ten take roughly 1.3%. The source material was PBMCs. These receptors all come from a human donor in good health. CDR3s include the opening cysteine and the closing phenylalanine or tryptophan. Each record gives: clone size, J gene, D gene, V gene, CDR3 protein, CDR3 DNA. A D gene is named only where the DNA matches it firmly. Size tells how often a clone was seen (once, few, many) or the class of an expanded clone, and some rows leave it out.

size: .
J: TRBJ2-1
D: .
V: TRBV7-9
CDR3: CASSRQYTSYNEQFF
DNA: TGTGCCAGCAGCCGACAGTATACGTCCTACAATGAGCAGTTCTTC

size: .
J: TRBJ2-6
D: .
V: TRBV7-7
CDR3: CASSPFGANVLTF
DNA: TGTGCTAGCAGTCCCTTTGGGGCCAACGTCCTGACTTTC

size: few
J: TRBJ1-2
D: TRBD1
V: TRBV7-9
CDR3: CASSSEDRGRKGYTF
DNA: TGTGCCAGCAGCTCGGAAGACAGGGGAAGAAAAGGCTACACCTTC

size: .
J: TRBJ2-7
D: .
V: TRBV4-3
CDR3: CASSQDAGSPSYEQYF
DNA: TGCGCCAGCAGCCAAGACGCGGGGAGTCCCTCCTACGAGCAGTACTTC

size: .
J: TRBJ2-1
D: TRBD2
V: TRBV7-2
CDR3: CASSLDSGRTNNEQFF
DNA: TGTGCCAGCAGCTTAGATAGCGGGAGGACTAACAATGAGCAGTTCTTC

size: once
J: TRBJ2-7
D: .
V: TRBV15
CDR3: CATSRGGEQGYEQYF
DNA: TGTGCCACCAGCAGAGGGGGCGAACAGGGTTACGAGCAGTACTTC

size: .
J: TRBJ2-7
D: TRBD2
V: TRBV5-4
CDR3: CASSLYLGTRGYEQYF
DNA: TGTGCCAGCAGCCTCTACCTAGGGACTAGGGGCTACGAGCAGTACTTC

size: .
J: TRBJ1-1
D: .
V: TRBV7-9
CDR3: CASSQNNLRTEAFF
DNA: TGTGCCAGCAGCCAGAACAACCTTCGCACTGAAGCTTTCTTT

size: .
J: TRBJ2-1
D: TRBD2
V: TRBV7-7
CDR3: CASSRLLAGVTEQFF
DNA: TGTGCTAGCAGCCGCTTACTAGCGGGGGTAACAGAGCAGTTCTTC

size: .
J: TRBJ2-5
D: .
V: TRBV7-8
CDR3: CASSLPRGTIQTQYF
DNA: TGTGCCAGCAGCTTACCTCGCGGGACCATTCAGACCCAGTACTTC

size: .
J: TRBJ2-1
D: .
V: TRBV4-1
CDR3: CASSQPRGSLPPDEQFF
DNA: TGCGCCAGCAGCCAACCTCGGGGTAGCCTACCTCCCGATGAGCAGTTCTTC

size: .
J: TRBJ2-4
D: .
V: TRBV11-2
CDR3: CASSSTRAQNIQYF
DNA: TGTGCCAGCAGCTCGACTAGGGCCCAAAACATTCAGTACTTC

size: once
J: TRBJ2-2
D: .
V: TRBV10-3
CDR3: CAISEQTGYGELFF
DNA: TGTGCCATCAGTGAACAAACAGGGTACGGGGAGCTGTTTTTT

size: .
J: TRBJ2-5
D: TRBD2
V: TRBV7-9
CDR3: CASSLAGGSETQYF
DNA: TGTGCCAGCAGCCTAGCGGGAGGCTCGGAGACCCAGTACTTC

size: .
J: TRBJ2-5
D: .
V: TRBV28
CDR3: CASSLSLPTSETQYF
DNA: TGTGCCAGCAGTTTATCACTACCTACTTCAGAGACCCAGTACTTC

size: .
J: TRBJ2-7
D: .
V: TRBV27
CDR3: CASSLRGNGLYEQYF
DNA: TGTGCCAGCAGTTTACGAGGAAACGGGTTGTACGAGCAGTACTTC

size: .
J: TRBJ1-4
D: .
V: TRBV5-1
CDR3: CASSLEAGGKLFF
DNA: TGCGCCAGCAGCTTGGAGGCGGGGGGAAAACTGTTTTTT

size: .
J: TRBJ1-2
D: TRBD1
V: TRBV28
CDR3: CASSSTGETYGYTF
DNA: TGTGCCAGCAGTTCGACAGGGGAGACCTATGGCTACACCTTC

size: .
J: TRBJ1-5
D: .
V: TRBV7-9
CDR3: CASSKQGSNQPQHF
DNA: TGTGCCAGCAGCAAACAGGGTTCCAATCAGCCCCAGCATTTT

size: once
J: TRBJ1-5
D: TRBD1
V: TRBV6-5
CDR3: CASSYSRTGRSTPQHF
DNA: TGTGCCAGCAGTTACTCACGGACAGGGCGATCAACACCCCAGCATTTT

size: few
J: TRBJ2-7
D: TRBD2
V: TRBV6-5
CDR3: CASRMGAGYEQYF
DNA: TGTGCCAGCAGAATGGGAGCGGGATACGAGCAGTACTTC